The next 19 T cell receptor beta chains were all read from a single sample in a study of blood T cell repertoires in COVID-19. TCRdb keeps only in-frame clones here, not all; method: immunoSEQ multiplex PCR. Of 250,000 or so clones listed, 86% are singletons. The sample taken for sequencing was peripheral blood. The receptors come from a man in his forties with active or convalescent COVID-19.

The chain combines TRBV19 with TRBJ1-6; D gene uncertain. The V end was cut by 4 bases, the J end by 0 bases, with 7 bases between. Germline V gene lookup returns CDR1 LNHDA and CDR2 SQIVND (reference sequence). The CDR3 loop spans 15 amino acids. CDR3 DNA sequence: TGTGCCAGTAGTACACAGTACTCCTATAATTCACCCCTCCACTTT. The encoded protein is CASSTQYSYNSPLHF.

This clone was detected once. This sequence joins TRBV5-6 and TRBJ2-5; no reliable D call. The CDR3 totals 13 residues. CDR1 is SGHDT and CDR2 is YYEEEE in the germline V gene. Trimming left V 0 bases short and J 4 bases short, with 7 bases between. CDR3 loop: CASSLGVVETQYF. The CDR3 DNA follows: TGTGCCAGCAGCTTGGGCGTCGTAGAGACCCAGTACTTC.

V and J are TRBV5-1 and TRBJ1-1, with a possible D match to TRBD1 (5 bases). Germline CDR1 and CDR2: SGHRS and YFSETQ. The V end lost 1 base, the J end lost 10 bases, and 14 bases lay between the germline ends. The CDR3 length is 13 residues. This CDR3 is CASSLKMDGAAFF. The DNA of the CDR3 is TGCGCCAGCAGCTTGAAGATGGATGGGGCAGCTTTCTTT.

This chain uses TRBV6-4 with TRBJ1-4, with 7 bases that match TRBD1. CDR3 length equals 15 residues. J was trimmed by 3 bases and V by 6 bases; bases with no gene match: 7. The germline CDR1 and CDR2 sequences are MRHNA and SNTAGT. CDR3 nucleotides: TGTGCCAGCAGAGAGACCGGGACAGCTAATGAAAAACTGTTTTTT. This translates into CASRETGTANEKLFF.

V gene TRBV5-4 combines with J gene TRBJ2-1, with 12 positions matching TRBD2. The V segment lost 5 bases and the J segment 6 bases; nucleotides outside the gene matches: 6. The germline V gene encodes CDR1 SGHNT and CDR2 YYREEE (reference sequence). The CDR3 spans 15 residues. The DNA of the CDR3 is TGTGCCAGCAGTCTGACTAGCGGGGGCCTCAATGAGCAGTTCTTC. Encoded protein: CASSLTSGGLNEQFF.

The V gene is TRBV7-2, the J gene TRBJ1-1; D possibly corresponds to TRBD1 (6 bases). The CDR3 has 13 amino acids. V was clipped by 0 bases and J by 11 bases, with 13 bases between them. CDR1 SGHTA and CDR2 FQGNSA come from the germline V gene. CDR3 DNA: TGTGCCAGCAGCTTAGCGGGGGCGAGGCTGGCTTTCTTT. This gives the protein CASSLAGARLAFF. Supplemented by reference TRBV7-2 and TRBJ1-1, the full variable domain reads GAGVSQSPSNKVTEKGKDVELRCDPISGHTALYWYRQSLGQGLEFLIYFQGNSAPDKSGLPSDRFSAERTGGSVSTLTIQRTQQEDSAVYLCASSLAGARLAFFGQGTRLTVV.

The chain uses TRBV3-1 (or the pseudogene TRBV3-2) and TRBJ2-1; 15 bases match TRBD2. The CDR3 consists of 15 residues. CDR1 is LGHDT, CDR2 YNNKEL, per germline (reference sequence). V dropped 6 bases and J dropped 7; count of bases not matched to a gene: 4. The CDR3: CASRGGTSGGNEQFF. The CDR3 DNA sequence: TGTGCCAGCAGGGGCGGGACTAGCGGGGGGAATGAGCAGTTCTTC.

The chain's CDR3 is CAARGRQASPLHF. CDR3 bases: TGTGCAGCGCGGGGCAGGCAAGCCTCACCCCTCCACTTT. The chain joins TRBV28 to TRBJ1-6, with D possibly being TRBD1 (5 bases). The germline V gene has CDR1 MDHEN and CDR2 SYDVKM. CDR3 length: 13 residues.

The V call is TRBV6-6, the J call TRBJ2-7, with 10 bases lining up with TRBD2. The trim removed 6 bases at V and 1 base at J, leaving 3 bases unmatched. The CDR3 is made up of 14 amino acids. Germline V gene data show CDR1 as MNHNY and CDR2 as SVGAGI (reference sequence). The CDR3 sequence: CASSALAGSYEQYF. In nucleotides, the CDR3 is TGTGCCAGCAGCGCACTAGCGGGATCCTACGAGCAGTACTTC.

The gene calls are TRBV12-3 or TRBV12-4 and TRBJ2-5; 8 bases fit TRBD2. The CDR3 spans 13 residues. The V gene end was trimmed by 3 bases and the J gene end by 5 bases; junction bases not matched to a gene: 2. CDR3 nucleotide sequence: TGTGCCAGCAGTTTGGGACTAGGGGAGACCCAGTACTTC. It translates to CASSLGLGETQYF.

V and J are TRBV30 and TRBJ1-2; TRBD1 might be the D (6 bases). Germline V gene lookup returns CDR1 GTSNPN and CDR2 SVGIG (reference sequence). The CDR3 spans 14 residues. The germline V and J ends were trimmed by 3 bases and 7 bases, with 18 bases remaining between them. The CDR3, as DNA: TGTGCCTGGAGAGTAGTGGGACAAGGAGGTGGCTACACCTTC. Its protein is CAWRVVGQGGGYTF. The full variable domain, its missing parts supplied by reference TRBV30 and TRBJ1-2, is SQTIHQWPATLVQPVGSPLSLECTVEGTSNPNLYWYRQAAGRGLQLLFYSVGIGQISSEVPQNLSASRPQDRQFILSSKKLLLSDSGFYLCAWRVVGQGGGYTFGSGTRLTVV.

This sequence joins TRBV9 and TRBJ2-3; TRBD2 matches 10 bases. The CDR3 loop spans 16 amino acids. Germline values: CDR1 SGDLS, CDR2 YYNGEE. Germline trimming cut 0 bases from V and 1 base from J; bases unmatched to any gene: 2. CDR3: CASSVGLAGGTDTQYF. For the CDR3, the DNA is TGTGCCAGCAGCGTAGGGCTAGCGGGGGGCACAGATACGCAGTATTTT.

This clone was observed a single time. The rearrangement joins TRBV10-1 to TRBJ1-1; perhaps TRBD1 as D (5 bases). CDR3 length equals 13 residues. Trimming took 0 bases from V and 7 from J, leaving 9 bases between them. CDR1 and CDR2 from the germline V gene are WNHNN and SYGVQD (reference sequence). The CDR3 reads CASSESGRDEAFF. As DNA, the CDR3 is TGCGCCAGCAGTGAGTCCGGCAGGGATGAAGCTTTCTTT.

This rearrangement joins TRBV7-9 to TRBJ2-7; possibly TRBD2 for D (5 bases). Between the trimmed V and J ends, which lost 4 bases and 4 bases, there was a span of 11 bases. The V gene's germline CDR1 is SEHNR and CDR2 FQNEAQ (reference sequence). The CDR3 consists of 13 residues. The CDR3 reads CASSSTRGYEQYF. CDR3 nucleotide sequence: TGTGCCAGCAGCTCCACCCGGGGTTACGAGCAGTACTTC.

J is TRBJ1-2 and V is TRBV19; TRBD1 agrees at 8 bases. Germline CDR1 reads LNHDA; CDR2 reads SQIVND (reference sequence). The CDR3 runs to 13 residues. V gave up 6 bases and J gave up 5 bases; unmatched junction bases: 5. The CDR3 region is CASSQRTGYGYTF. CDR3 coding DNA: TGTGCCAGTAGCCAAAGGACAGGGTATGGCTACACCTTC. The full variable domain, completed using reference TRBV19 and TRBJ1-2, is DGGITQSPKYLFRKEGQNVTLSCEQNLNHDAMYWYRQDPGQGLRLIYYSQIVNDFQKGDIAEGYSVSREKKESFPLTVTSAQKNPTAFYLCASSQRTGYGYTFGSGTRLTVV.

This clone was found a few times. The chain uses TRBV19 and TRBJ1-1; 7 nucleotides line up with TRBD1. The CDR3 runs to 13 residues. The junction had 2 bases not matched to a gene; V was cut back by 6 bases and J by 1 base. The germline gives CDR1 LNHDA, CDR2 SQIVND (reference sequence). CDR3 region: CASSRDRNTEAFF. The DNA for the CDR3 is TGTGCCAGTAGCAGGGACAGGAACACTGAAGCTTTCTTT.

This clone is a singleton in its sample. The chain has TRBV4-1 and TRBJ2-6; 7 bases match TRBD2. Looked up from germline, CDR1 is MGHRA and CDR2 is YSYEKL. The CDR3 is 17 residues long. Trimming at V came to 0 bases and at J to 2 bases, leaving 4 bases not matched to a gene. DNA of the CDR3: TGCGCCAGCAGCCAAGAAAGGACTAGTACTGGGGCCAACGTCCTGACTTTC. It specifies CASSQERTSTGANVLTF.

The gene calls are TRBV4-1 and TRBJ2-3; a weak D match, TRBD1 (6 bases). V gave up 4 bases and J gave up 1 base, with 21 bases separating them. Germline V CDR1 and CDR2: MGHRA, YSYEKL. The CDR3 consists of 18 residues. The CDR3 here is CASSRTRTQGLGTDTQYF. CDR3 sequence (DNA): TGCGCCAGCAGCCGCACCAGAACACAGGGTTTGGGCACAGATACGCAGTATTTT.

This chain links TRBV19 with TRBJ2-1; 8 nucleotides match TRBD1. This CDR3 comprises 16 residues. Germline V gene lookup returns CDR1 LNHDA and CDR2 SQIVND (reference sequence). With V trimmed by 3 bases and J by 7 bases, 11 bases remained unmatched. CDR3 residues: CASSIREGQGGNEQFF. CDR3 nucleotides: TGTGCCAGTAGTATTAGGGAAGGACAGGGAGGTAATGAGCAGTTCTTC.